This T cell receptor (beta chain) was observed in a study of cytomegalovirus exposure and HLA in healthy donors. The CDR3 runs to 15 residues. V shed 5 bases, J shed 3 bases, and the junction held 5 bases outside the gene matches. Looked up from germline, CDR1 is KGHSH and CDR2 is LQKENI. 60 Vbeta and 13 Jbeta primers were used in PCR. TCRdb's copy holds only in-frame clones and misses some; the assay was immunoSEQ multiplex PCR. The record lists some 84,000 clones, of which the ten most abundant hold 0.58%. The source is a man aged 50 or older in good health and CMV-seronegative. The sample consisted of PBMCs. The V call is TRBV18, the J call TRBJ1-5, with 9 nucleotides matching TRBD1. The CDR3, as DNA: TGTGCCAGCTCATCCCGGGACAGGGACAATCAGCCCCAGCATTTT. Translating it yields CASSSRDRDNQPQHF.